The rows below give T cell receptor beta chains drawn from one sample of a study of CD8+CD57+ T cells in acquired aplastic anemia. TCRdb independently ran MiXCR on the reads; one entry per CDR3 protein. Of 150,000 to 200,000 distinct CDR3 sequences in the sample, 40% to 50% were seen once. Sequenced sample: sorted CD4+, CD8+, or CD8+CD57+ T cells (not recorded which) from PBMCs. The receptors stem from a human donor with aplastic anemia. CDR3s include the opening cysteine and the closing phenylalanine or tryptophan. The D gene is left open where the match is weak. A row's size may be missing; if present it is once, few, many or a size class.

j_call clone_size d_call v_call cdr3_aa cdr3_nt
TRBJ2-6 many . TRBV6-6 CASSYNNGLSGANVLTF TGTGCCAGCAGTTACAACAACGGTTTGTCTGGGGCCAACGTCCTGACTTTC
TRBJ2-1 . TRBD1 TRBV29-1 CSARDTKEGADYNEQFF TGCAGTGCTAGAGACACAAAAGAGGGGGCCGACTACAATGAGCAGTTCTTC
TRBJ1-2 many . TRBV9 CASSAAGGDGYTF TGTGCCAGCAGCGCAGCTGGGGGCGATGGCTACACCTTC
TRBJ2-3 . TRBD2 TRBV10-3 CAISGRTSGETDTQYF TGTGCCATCAGTGGTCGGACTAGCGGGGAAACAGATACGCAGTATTTT
TRBJ2-1 many . TRBV5-6 CASSLLRVSSYNEQFF TGTGCCAGCAGCCTACTAAGGGTGAGCTCCTACAATGAGCAGTTCTTC
TRBJ1-5 many TRBD1 TRBV7-8 CASSLGGYGQPQHF TGTGCCAGCAGTTTAGGGGGCTACGGACAGCCCCAGCATTTT
TRBJ1-1 . . TRBV19 CASSRETNTEAFF TGTGCCAGTAGTAGGGAGACAAACACTGAAGCTTTCTTT
TRBJ2-3 many . TRBV5-4 CASSLEGADTQYF TGTGCCAGCAGCCTCGAAGGGGCAGATACGCAGTATTTT
TRBJ2-3 many TRBD2 TRBV5-4 CASSPGLANPSGTDTQYF TGTGCCAGCAGCCCGGGACTAGCGAACCCGAGCGGCACAGATACGCAGTATTTT
TRBJ1-1 many . TRBV5-8 CASSLVPGKAFF TGTGCCAGCAGCTTGGTTCCAGGGAAAGCTTTCTTT
TRBJ1-5 . . TRBV2 CASRDWAGRNQPQHF TGTGCCAGCAGGGATTGGGCGGGCCGCAATCAGCCCCAGCATTTT
TRBJ2-5 . . TRBV4-1 CASSQHRETQYF TGCGCCAGCAGCCAGCACAGGGAGACCCAGTACTTC
TRBJ1-2 once . TRBV2 CASSERGAGGYGYTF TGTGCCAGCAGTGAAAGGGGGGCCGGGGGCTATGGCTACACCTTC
TRBJ1-6 many . TRBV7-9 CASSLTGLYNSPLHF TGTGCCAGCAGCCTCACGGGCCTCTATAATTCACCCCTCCACTTT
TRBJ2-1 many TRBD2 TRBV9 CASSVGDSGGRYEQFF TGTGCCAGCAGCGTAGGGGATAGCGGGGGTAGGTATGAGCAGTTCTTC
TRBJ2-7 . TRBD2 TRBV12-3/TRBV12-4 CASSLQLAGIYERYF TGTGCCAGCAGCTTACAGCTAGCGGGGATCTACGAGCGGTACTTC
TRBJ2-7 medium-sized . TRBV10-3 CAIRHETYEQYF TGTGCCATCAGACACGAGACCTACGAGCAGTACTTC
TRBJ2-5 . TRBD2 TRBV2 CASSEGLAVQETQYF TGTGCCAGCAGTGAAGGGCTAGCGGTTCAAGAGACCCAGTACTTC
TRBJ2-1 many TRBD2 TRBV20-1 CSAHKTSGGNYNEQFF TGCAGTGCACACAAAACTAGCGGGGGAAACTACAATGAGCAGTTCTTC
TRBJ2-3 many TRBD2 TRBV12-3/TRBV12-4 CASSFTGGGTDTQYF TGTGCCAGCAGTTTCACGGGGGGGGGGACAGATACGCAGTATTTT
TRBJ2-3 . TRBD2 TRBV24-1 CATSESGGITDTQYF TGTGCCACCAGTGAGTCGGGGGGAATCACAGATACGCAGTATTTT
TRBJ2-5 many . TRBV24-1 CATSDLVFGGQETQYF TGTGCCACCAGTGATTTGGTTTTCGGAGGTCAAGAGACCCAGTACTTC
TRBJ2-1 many . TRBV5-1 CASSLARDEQFF TGCGCCAGCAGCTTGGCGAGGGATGAGCAGTTCTTC
TRBJ2-7 medium-sized . TRBV29-1 CSVAGGNEQYF TGCAGCGTCGCAGGGGGGAACGAGCAGTACTTC
TRBJ2-7 . TRBD2 TRBV20-1 CSARDSRTSAPLSYEQYF TGCAGTGCTAGAGATTCGAGAACTAGCGCACCACTCTCCTACGAGCAGTACTTC
TRBJ2-3 . TRBD2 TRBV7-6 CASTPITGLAGGTDTQYF TGTGCCAGCACCCCAATCACAGGACTAGCGGGGGGCACAGATACGCAGTATTTT
TRBJ2-1 . TRBD1 TRBV29-1 CSVEADRGSYNEQFF TGCAGCGTTGAAGCCGACAGGGGTTCCTACAATGAGCAGTTCTTC
TRBJ1-2 . . TRBV29-1 CSVRTSGGEGYTF TGCAGCGTTCGGACTAGCGGGGGGGAGGGCTACACCTTC
TRBJ1-4 . . TRBV2 CAISERTENEKLFF TGTGCCATCAGTGAGCGGACAGAGAATGAAAAACTGTTTTTT
TRBJ2-1 . . TRBV28 CASRSGGSSYNEQFF TGTGCCAGCCGATCCGGGGGTAGCTCCTACAATGAGCAGTTCTTC
TRBJ2-5 . . TRBV7-8 CAWSKGPQETQYF TGTGCCTGGAGCAAGGGGCCCCAAGAGACCCAGTACTTC
TRBJ1-1 few . TRBV6-1 CASTPGQNMNTEAFF TGTGCCAGCACCCCAGGGCAGAACATGAACACTGAAGCTTTCTTT
TRBJ1-1 . . TRBV10-3 CAISAGEMMTFF TGTGCCATCAGTGCAGGGGAAATGATGACTTTCTTT
TRBJ2-2 many . TRBV20-1 CSAGRGTGELFF TGCAGTGCAGGAAGGGGGACCGGGGAGCTGTTTTTT
TRBJ1-1 . . TRBV19 CASSFGGFTEAFF TGTGCCAGTAGTTTCGGGGGATTCACTGAAGCTTTCTTT
TRBJ2-5 . . TRBV27 CASSLQGRETQYF TGTGCCAGCAGTTTACAGGGGCGGGAGACCCAGTACTTC
TRBJ2-5 . TRBD2 TRBV3-1 CASSQDSGGRETQYF TGTGCCAGCAGCCAAGATAGCGGGGGCCGGGAGACCCAGTACTTC
TRBJ2-1 many TRBD2 TRBV9 CASSHVGTSGGPQFF TGTGCCAGCAGCCATGTGGGGACTAGCGGGGGTCCCCAGTTCTTC
TRBJ1-1 few . TRBV7-8 CASSFGQITEAFF TGTGCCAGCAGCTTCGGACAGATCACTGAAGCTTTCTTT
TRBJ2-3 . TRBD2 TRBV11-1 CASSPPLAGRSDTQYF TGTGCCAGCAGCCCCCCCTTAGCGGGGCGCTCGGATACGCAGTATTTT
TRBJ2-5 many . TRBV5-1 CASSLSPPGTGQETQYF TGCGCCAGCAGCTTGTCCCCCCCGGGGACCGGCCAAGAGACCCAGTACTTC
TRBJ1-2 many . TRBV6-1 CASSRTTGPHRNYGYTF TGTGCCAGCAGCCGTACCACCGGGCCCCATCGGAACTATGGCTACACCTTC
TRBJ1-2 many . TRBV13 CASSLGYRLGGGYTF TGTGCCAGCAGCTTAGGGTACCGGCTCGGGGGTGGCTACACCTTC
TRBJ1-5 . . TRBV6-1 CASTVRGTENQPQHF TGTGCCAGCACTGTAAGGGGGACGGAGAATCAGCCCCAGCATTTT